This record looks at one T cell receptor beta chain sequence and its context. The table lists this clone with a count of one. Its binding antigen is unknown. Per-base qualities were not stored, and no clone one base away is much larger. The record originates from a study of cytomegalovirus exposure and HLA in healthy donors (dated by TCRdb to the late 2010s). In terms of the full investigation: An earlier analysis of more than 550 of the donors reported roughly 300 Gb of sequence data and around 110 million unique TCR beta sequences obtained from approximately 180 million T cells. A later genetic analysis used genome-wide SNP genotypes for about 65% of the roughly 670 donors, treating that subset as a discovery cohort. Donor age, sex, ethnicity and CMV serostatus were compiled alongside the repertoire data. Every repertoire in the discovery cohort had been generated on one and the same sequencing platform. Roughly 300 gigabases of sequencing data and approximately 93 million unique TCR sequences were included in an early release covering roughly 600 HLA-typed donors. In an earlier analysis of roughly 540 of the donors, high-throughput TCR beta sequencing was used to judge whether each TCR beta V gene segment behaved as functional or pseudogenic. Using immunosequencing, the study profiled T cell repertoires from 640 or so subjects and related those repertoires to cytomegalovirus serostatus. Besides the first cohort of roughly 700 subjects, a separate validation cohort made up of around 120 different subjects was used. Among almost 400 genotyped donors of the cohort, an average of approximately 240,000 unique TCR beta nucleotide sequences were sequenced per donor, roughly 18% of them non-productive. The study was designed to test whether signatures of past pathogen exposure could be identified by cataloging public T cell receptors. The study combined high-throughput TCR immunosequencing, statistical association of individual TCRs with disease status, and machine learning to predict cytomegalovirus infection status. The genetic ancestry cluster associated with self-reported Caucasian donors included 81% of the roughly 380 genotyped donors. Typing coverage varied by locus: about 629-630 donors for A, B, C, DRB1 and DQB1; 522 for DQA1; around 570 for DPA1; about 450 for DPB1. Rather than drawing on any new phenotypic data, the later analysis identified candidate immune exposures from TCR beta sequences and the way those sequences occurred across donors. In a later analysis, previously published TCR beta repertoires from several hundred donors were re-analyzed and high-resolution HLA genotyping was added so that TCR occurrence patterns could be studied. HLA typing covered class I and class II loci at four-digit resolution. Roughly 5 DR-DQ haplotypes were handled as single units for association and clustering, since linkage in the cohort was strong.

The cohort was made up of about 610 healthy bone marrow donors. At the time of sampling, every cohort member was nominally healthy, though immune exposures that went unrecorded were likely present. The donor tested CMV seropositive, placing the donor among the 289 seropositive members of the cohort. Every donor gave a peripheral blood sample, and the peripheral blood mononuclear cells from that sample were used for TCR beta sequencing. Genomic DNA extraction from the blood cell samples was performed with the Qiagen DNeasy Blood Extraction Kit. Findings and caveats that apply to the study as a whole: The study listed 150 to 200 TCR beta chains as associated with cytomegalovirus. When HLA alleles, especially DR and DQ, strongly co-occurred, attributing TCR associations to individual alleles was difficult. A later analysis reported that several top co-occurrence clusters appeared linked to parvovirus B19, influenza, CMV and Epstein-Barr virus. In a later analysis, TCR association rates were found to vary across HLA loci, with the most associated TCRs seen for DRB1 alleles and the fewest for HLA-C alleles. Specific HLA alleles were associated with 15,000 to 20,000 TCR beta sequences at a false discovery rate of 0.05 in a later analysis. Some IMGT-functional V segments, including TRBV6-2 and TRBV6-3, could not be distinguished by the 87-base-pair reads and were therefore excluded. Because HLA typing was missing for some donors at each locus, association tests included only the typed subset. The classifier was reported to diagnose cytomegalovirus status with high specificity and sensitivity in both the original and validation cohorts. Immune exposure information for the cohort was limited to CMV serostatus. In a later genetic analysis, fewer N-insertions in productive TCRs were reported among donors in an Asian-associated ancestry cluster than the 666-donor mean. In a later analysis, HLA-associated TCR beta chains showed more clonal expansion and lower generation probabilities than non-associated chains that were equally common. The authors suggested that the approach could potentially be extended to other disease states and immunological phenotypes. In an earlier analysis of fewer than 750 of the donors, most TCR beta V segments were observed in productive rearrangements about 90% or about 30% of the time, broadly matching IMGT annotations. In a later analysis, most CMV-associated TCR beta chains were found to appear HLA-restricted, with HLA associations seemingly driven largely by CMV exposure. The sequencing pipeline was judged likely to have produced a cluster of highly shared sequence variants as a technical artifact. In this cohort, only TCR beta chains were sequenced, and detectable features were limited by the absence of alpha or paired-chain data. V-gene and J-gene trimming of TCR beta chains was associated with a missense DCLRE1C variant in a later genetic analysis, and the association was replicated in an independent cohort. In vitro tests confirmed that a few of the cytomegalovirus-associated TCR beta chains recognize cytomegalovirus antigens. Correlated functional status among segregating V segments might be attributable to linkage disequilibrium, but an unknown experimental factor could not be ruled out. A further reported finding was that TCR beta sequences accurately predicted the HLA-A and HLA-B alleles for most subjects in the first cohort. About 17 rarely observed V segments, including chromosome 9 orphons, were excluded from the earlier analysis of approximately 600 of the donors because counts were too low. The presence/absence analyses assumed that sequencing depth was roughly uniform across donors, and that assumption may not be true. Most TCR sequences were observed very rarely across donors, whereas some public TCRs were present in many individuals.

The CDR1 and CDR2 encoded by the germline V gene are MGHDK and SYGVNS. The CDR3 goes from the cysteine to the phenylalanine over 14 residues. Only the CDR3 portion is preserved as DNA: 42 bases, with reading frame beginning at the first base. From V the trimming removes 3 bases and from J it removes 6 bases, while the gene matches leave 7 bases of the junction unaccounted for. Library generation was performed with the immunoSEQ multiplex PCR assay. For the multiplex PCR, a mixture combining 60 forward primers for TCR Vbeta segments and 13 reverse primers for TCR Jbeta segments was used. The CDR3 region of rearranged TCR beta genes was amplified from genomic DNA by a multiplex PCR assay. The amplified TCR beta libraries were sequenced on the Illumina HiSeq System as 87-base-pair reads. The source study handled its data this way. A later analysis tallied 80 million to 95 million unique TCR beta chains across the 666 repertoires, and around 12 million of those chains were shared by two or more donors. To remove PCR and sequencing errors, raw reads were error-corrected and collapsed into unique sequences using a nearest-neighbor algorithm that merged closely related sequences. To assign V, D and J gene segments, CDR3 sequences were aligned to IMGT reference sequences. Each retained sequence needed at least a six-nucleotide match to both a V gene segment and a J gene segment. A rearrangement counted as productive if the CDR3 had no stop codons and remained in frame with V and J, and every other rearrangement counted as non-productive. CDR3 was defined according to IMGT convention as the region running from the second conserved V-encoded cysteine to the conserved J-encoded phenylalanine. The earlier analysis of 587 of the donors excluded sequences that lacked an unambiguous match to a single V gene segment. An earlier analysis of several hundred of the donors called V segments functional above 56.7% productive rearrangements and segregating when the between-donor standard deviation exceeded 5%. To diagnose cytomegalovirus status from the catalog of TCR beta chain sequences, a statistical classification framework was built. V and J gene assignment, in a later analysis, came from comparing TCR nucleotide sequences with IMGT/GENE-DB human TR gene sequences. The TCRdist pipeline was used in a later analysis to assign CDR3 sequences and most-parsimonious VDJ recombination scenarios. In a later analysis, every TCR beta chain was defined by the combination of its CDR3 amino acid sequence and its V-gene family, and reads without a unique V-gene family were dropped. A later analysis removed 592 highly shared, low-generation-probability nucleotide sequences to deal with suspected cross-contamination and a sequencing artifact. For each public chain, a later analysis derived a clonal expansion index from normalized ranks of inferred template counts within each repertoire. In a later analysis, generation probabilities were computed using a VDJ recombination model fitted to out-of-frame rearrangements, and the results were checked against IGoR. Hypergeometric tests were used in a later analysis to score TCR-TCR, TCR-HLA and TCR-CMV co-occurrence, with a repertoire-size bias correction applied to the TCR pairs. False discovery rates were estimated in a later analysis by permuting HLA or CMV assignments 20 times. A later analysis grouped co-occurring TCRs with DBSCAN, adding TCRdist sequence similarity when clustering within HLA-allele-positive subsets. Repertoires with fewer than 30,000 or more than 120,000 public chains, plus five repertoires with anomalous nucleotide sharing, were excluded from co-occurrence clustering. The clones in this table, taken by TCRdb from immuneACCESS, are in-frame only. Not every clone is retained; where verified, under half of the shortfall comes from an unresolved V gene, and the cause of the rest is unknown. That table supplies the V and J calls and clone size; D and trimming were determined from the DNA. The sample data list roughly 130,000 clones, and approximately 75% of these were observed just once. Over 4.5% of the sample rests with the top ten.

The V and J genes are TRBV25-1 and TRBJ1-2; the central 7 bases match TRBD1. Input material: PBMCs. The source is a woman aged 40 to 50 in good health and CMV-seropositive. The CDR3 protein sequence reads: CASSDPTGANGYTF. The DNA sequence reads TGTGCCAGCAGTGACCCAACAGGGGCCAATGGCTACACCTTC.